A single sample is the source of the 20 T cell receptor beta chains below, sequenced in a study of Ad26.COV2.S vaccination and SARS-CoV-2 variants. Treatment defined: 15 to 20 received Ad26.COV2.S at low or high dose, single or two shots; 5 received placebo; per-sample allocation not given. Sampling took place 63 days after the first vaccine or placebo injection. Assay: immunoSEQ multiplex PCR; the TCRdb copy retains only in-frame clones and omits some. The repertoire has some 290,000 clones, about 85% of them found once; the top ten carry approximately 2.2%. This material consisted of peripheral blood, taken in a trial of Ad26.COV2.S vaccine versus placebo. These receptors were collected from a person between 18 and 59 years old who received the Ad26.COV2.S COVID-19 vaccine or a placebo.

The gene calls are TRBV11-3 and TRBJ2-5, with D possibly being TRBD2 (6 bases). CDR1 and CDR2 from the germline V gene are SGHNT and YENEEA. The CDR3 runs 16 residues. Deletions cut 1 base from V and 7 bases from J, with 19 bases between. The chain's CDR3 is CASSLAAGTPQRTQYF. The CDR3 region has the DNA TGTGCCAGCAGCTTAGCCGCCGGGACTCCCCAAAGGACCCAGTACTTC.

V is TRBV19 and J is TRBJ1-5; TRBD1 is a possible D gene (5 bases). Germline V CDR1 and CDR2: LNHDA, SQIVND (reference sequence). V dropped 7 bases and J dropped 2 bases, with 15 bases sitting between them. The CDR3 covers 15 residues. The CDR3 DNA reads TGTGCCAGTATAGCAGCGGGGCGCGGCAATCAGCCCCAGCATTTT. Its translation is CASIAAGRGNQPQHF. Supplemented by reference TRBV19 and TRBJ1-5, the full variable domain reads DGGITQSPKYLFRKEGQNVTLSCEQNLNHDAMYWYRQDPGQGLRLIYYSQIVNDFQKGDIAEGYSVSREKKESFPLTVTSAQKNPTAFYLCASIAAGRGNQPQHFGDGTRLSIL.

The V gene is TRBV3-1 (or the pseudogene TRBV3-2), the J gene TRBJ1-6; TRBD1 matches 10 bases. CDR1 is LGHDT, CDR2 YNNKEL, per germline (reference sequence). CDR3 length: 16 amino acids. The V and J ends lost 3 bases and 13 bases, in that order; junction bases with no gene match: 12. The CDR3 DNA sequence: TGTGCCAGCAGCCACGACCGGGACAGGGGATACGGGCCCCTCCACTTT. As protein: CASSHDRDRGYGPLHF.

This sequence joins TRBV28 and TRBJ1-2; D call uncertain. The CDR3 has 14 amino acids. Trimming took off 5 bases at V and 2 bases at J, with 12 bases between the two ends. Germline V gene sequence: CDR1 MDHEN, CDR2 SYDVKM. The CDR3 here is CASSPGSSNYGYTF. CDR3 nucleotides: TGTGCCAGCAGTCCGGGCAGTTCGAACTATGGCTACACCTTC.

CDR3 DNA: TGTGCCAGTAGTCCGCCAACAGGGTGGAGTTCACCCCTCCACTTT. It translates to CASSPPTGWSSPLHF. The rearrangement joins TRBV19 to TRBJ1-6; TRBD1 is a possible D gene (6 bases). This CDR3 is built from 15 residues. Between the trimmed V and J ends, which lost 5 bases and 9 bases, there was a span of 17 bases. CDR1 is LNHDA, CDR2 SQIVND, per germline (reference sequence).

The rearrangement links TRBV2 to TRBJ1-6; 12 bases align to TRBD1. The CDR3 totals 17 residues. Trimming cost V 6 bases and J 6 bases; bases outside gene matches: 9. Germline assignment: CDR1 SNHLY and CDR2 FYNNEI. CDR3 sequence reads: CASRGTGGADPNSPLHF. The DNA of the CDR3 is TGTGCCAGCAGGGGGACAGGGGGCGCCGACCCTAATTCACCCCTCCACTTT.

The gene calls are TRBV9 and TRBJ1-5; D uncertain. The CDR3 is 14 amino acids. From germline, CDR1 is SGDLS and CDR2 YYNGEE. The ends were cut back, 0 bases at V and 7 bases at J, with 11 bases in the middle. The CDR3 DNA is TGTGCCAGCAGCGTAGATGGGGTAGGGCAGCCCCAGCATTTT. This encodes CASSVDGVGQPQHF.

The rearrangement links TRBV9 to TRBJ2-5, with no clear D. The CDR3 contains 15 residues. The V end was cut by 3 bases, the J end by 1 base, with 13 bases between. Looked up from germline, CDR1 is SGDLS and CDR2 is YYNGEE. DNA for the CDR3: TGTGCCAGCAGCGCTTCCCCGTCGGGCCAAGAGACCCAGTACTTC. This codes for CASSASPSGQETQYF.

The rearrangement joins TRBV3-1 (or the pseudogene TRBV3-2) to TRBJ2-1; TRBD1 aligns across 12 bases. CDR1 is LGHDT, CDR2 YNNKEL, per germline (reference sequence). The V gene end was trimmed by 4 bases and the J gene end by 4 bases; junction bases not matched to a gene: 2. This CDR3 has 15 amino acids. The chain's CDR3 is CASSRGQGAYNEQFF. CDR3 bases: TGTGCCAGCAGCCGGGGACAGGGGGCGTACAATGAGCAGTTCTTC.

The V call is TRBV14, the J call TRBJ1-6, with D unclear. The length of the CDR3 is 14 residues. V was shortened by 5 bases and J by 7 bases, with 12 bases between the two germline ends. Per the germline V gene, CDR1 is SGHDN and CDR2 is FVKESK. Here the CDR3 reads CASSFRGENSPLHF. The CDR3 DNA is TGTGCCAGCAGCTTTCGGGGAGAGAATTCACCCCTCCACTTT.

The chain recombines TRBV4-2 with TRBJ1-2; possibly TRBD1 for D (6 bases). The length of the CDR3 is 14 residues. Germline V CDR1 and CDR2: LGHNA, YNFKEQ. The V end was cut by 1 base, the J end by 8 bases, with 14 bases between. As DNA, the CDR3 is TGTGCCAGCAGCCAAGCTTCGGGGGCGGAGGGCTACACCTTC. Its translation: CASSQASGAEGYTF.

This clone was picked up a small number of times. The rearrangement uses TRBV19 and TRBJ2-7; 10 positions agree with TRBD1. V shed 3 bases and J 9 bases; nucleotides not matched to a gene: 11. The CDR3 is 15 amino acids. Germline V CDR1 and CDR2: LNHDA, SQIVND (reference sequence). CDR3 nucleotide sequence: TGTGCCAGTAGTATGGCATCCGGGACAGGGGTCACGCAGTACTTC. It is translated as CASSMASGTGVTQYF.

The table lists this clone with many counts. J is TRBJ2-7 and V is TRBV29-1; D tentatively reads TRBD1 or TRBD2 (5 bases each). Looked up from germline, CDR1 is SQVTM and CDR2 is ANQGSEA. The length of the CDR3 is 14 residues. V was shortened by 0 bases and J by 5 bases, with 14 bases between the two germline ends. CDR3 sequence: CSVEDGGRGNEQYF. The CDR3 nucleotides read TGCAGCGTTGAAGATGGGGGACGAGGCAACGAGCAGTACTTC.

This clone is deemed medium-sized. This chain uses TRBV4-2 with TRBJ2-7, with no clear D. Germline V gene data show CDR1 as LGHNA and CDR2 as YNFKEQ. CDR3 length: 15 residues. With 3 bases removed from V and 0 bases from J, the gap between germline ends came to 12 bases. The CDR3 DNA reads as TGTGCCAGCAGCCACCTGGACGAGAGCTCCTACGAGCAGTACTTC. Its protein is CASSHLDESSYEQYF.

The chain employs TRBV2 and TRBJ2-2; TRBD2 is a possible D gene (5 bases). In germline, CDR1 is SNHLY, CDR2 FYNNEI. Trimming removed 0 bases from V and 4 bases from J, with 9 bases in between. The CDR3 is made up of 15 amino acids. CDR3 nucleotide sequence: TGTGCCAGCAGTGAAGCGGGCGGGTTCACCGGGGAGCTGTTTTTT. Protein product: CASSEAGGFTGELFF.

The J gene is TRBJ2-1, the V gene TRBV2; TRBD2 might be the D (6 bases). With 7 bases removed from V and 0 bases from J, the gap between germline ends came to 10 bases. Germline CDR1 reads SNHLY; CDR2 reads FYNNEI. The CDR3 extends over 14 amino acids. The CDR3 spells CASNRESSYNEQFF. CDR3 in DNA: TGTGCCAGCAATCGGGAGAGCTCCTACAATGAGCAGTTCTTC.

The chain employs TRBV7-8 and TRBJ2-7, with 10 nucleotides matching TRBD1. Trimming took 1 base from V and 3 from J; bases not matched to a gene: 15. The CDR3 is 19 amino acids. Germline CDR1 is SGHVS and CDR2 is FQNEAQ. This chain's CDR3 is CASSLGRGTGAIGSYEQYF. The CDR3 DNA follows: TGTGCCAGCAGCTTAGGGCGCGGGACAGGGGCGATTGGGAGCTACGAGCAGTACTTC.

The gene calls are TRBV6-5 and TRBJ1-5; no definite D call. Germline loops: CDR1 MNHEY, CDR2 SVGAGI. V lost 10 bases, J lost 0 bases, and 13 bases lay in between. There are 14 residues in the CDR3. DNA for the CDR3: TGTGCCACACGTTACGGGTATAGCAATCAGCCCCAGCATTTT. This codes for CATRYGYSNQPQHF.

The V and J genes are TRBV10-2 and TRBJ2-7; no clear D. The V gene lost 0 bases and the J gene lost 3 bases, with 12 bases spanning the gap. There are 15 residues in the CDR3. The germline V gene has CDR1 WSHSY and CDR2 SAAADI. The CDR3 region is CASSESGLRLYEQYF. Written as DNA, the CDR3 is TGCGCCAGCAGTGAGTCTGGGCTTCGCCTCTACGAGCAGTACTTC.

In the case of this clone: At the DNA level, this CDR3 is encoded by other sequences in the same sample as well. The chain carries TRBV19 and TRBJ2-2; tentatively, D is TRBD1 (6 bases). The CDR3 consists of 15 residues. Germline values: CDR1 LNHDA, CDR2 SQIVND (reference sequence). Trimming pared 5 bases from V and 4 bases from J, leaving 14 bases between. The CDR3 DNA is TGTGCCAGTAGTCCAAGGACAGCACCCACCGGGGAGCTGTTTTTT. It encodes CASSPRTAPTGELFF.